The entry below gives a single TCR beta chain sequence along with its context. As originally analysed: How many nucleated cells were present was estimated from reference gene primer amplification. Libraries were prepared by immunoSEQ multiplex PCR; TCRdb keeps only in-frame clonotypes and omits some of them. V, J and clone size are taken as reported in that table, and D and trimming were inferred from the DNA itself. The table lists 250,000 to 400,000 clones, 85% of them singletons, with around 1.9% in the top ten. The CDR3 is 11 residues long. Trimming stripped 6 bases from V and 11 bases from J, with 13 bases between. Looked up from germline, CDR1 is MNHEY and CDR2 is SVGEGT. This sample is part of a study of blood T cell repertoires in COVID-19. Overall study: Acute-phase and convalescent COVID-19 samples originated in the United States, Italy and Spain.

Study members were between about 18 and 100 years old and lived in 24 US regions. This receptor was obtained from a woman in her 30s who had been exposed to COVID-19. The chain links TRBV6-2 or TRBV6-3 to TRBJ1-1; D not resolved. The sequenced sample consisted of PBMCs or T cells enriched from blood (not recorded which). The DNA for the CDR3 is TGTGCCAGCAGCCAGAGCGGGTGGGCTTTCTTT. Residues: CASSQSGWAFF.